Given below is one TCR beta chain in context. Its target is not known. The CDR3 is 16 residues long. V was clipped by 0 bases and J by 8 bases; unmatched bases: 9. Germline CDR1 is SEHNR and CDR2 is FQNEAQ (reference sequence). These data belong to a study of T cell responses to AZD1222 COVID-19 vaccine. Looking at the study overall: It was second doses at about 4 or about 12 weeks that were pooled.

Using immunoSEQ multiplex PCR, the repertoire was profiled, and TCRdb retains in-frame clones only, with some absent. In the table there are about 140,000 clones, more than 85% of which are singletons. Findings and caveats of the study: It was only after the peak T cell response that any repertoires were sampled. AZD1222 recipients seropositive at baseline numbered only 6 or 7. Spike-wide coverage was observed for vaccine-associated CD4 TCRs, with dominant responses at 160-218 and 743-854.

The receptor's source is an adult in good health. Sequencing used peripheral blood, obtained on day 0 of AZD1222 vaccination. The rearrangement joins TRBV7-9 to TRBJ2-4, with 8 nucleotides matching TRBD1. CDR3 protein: CASSLARTGGVDIQYF. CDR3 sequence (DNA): TGTGCCAGCAGCTTAGCGCGAACAGGGGGAGTTGACATTCAGTACTTC.